These T cell receptor beta chains were read from a single sample in a study of blood T cell repertoires in COVID-19. This table comes from immunoSEQ multiplex PCR, and its TCRdb copy is limited to in-frame clones, with some not included. The data show 400,000 or so clones, 80% to 90% seen once. Sequencing input: peripheral blood. These receptors originate from a man between 18 and 29 years old with COVID-19, enrolled during active disease. Both conserved end residues are part of each CDR3. The order of the fields is V gene, clone size, J gene, CDR3 length, D gene, CDR3 DNA, CDR3 protein. A D gene is named only where the DNA matches it firmly. Expanded clones are given a class, and other clones once, few, many or no size at all.

TRBV5-4	-	TRBJ2-7	14	TRBD2	TGTGCCAGCAGCTCATCCGGGACTATCTACGAGCAGTACTTC	CASSSSGTIYEQYF
TRBV4-1	-	TRBJ2-7	17	TRBD2	TGCGCCAGCAGCCGGGCCGATATGGGACTAGTCGGCGACGAGCAGTACTTC	CASSRADMGLVGDEQYF
TRBV6-5	-	TRBJ1-2	14	-	TGTGCCAGCAGAATGACTGGGGCTTCATATGGCTACACCTTC	CASRMTGASYGYTF
TRBV27	-	TRBJ1-1	16	TRBD1	TGTGCCAGCAGCTCCGACAGGGACATAATGAACACTGAAGCTTTCTTT	CASSSDRDIMNTEAFF
TRBV7-8	few	TRBJ2-1	15	TRBD2	TGTGCCAGCAGCCCCTGGACTAGCGGGGGGTATGAGCAGTTCTTC	CASSPWTSGGYEQFF
TRBV11-2	-	TRBJ1-3	17	TRBD1	TGTGCCAGCAGTATACCCCACTACAGGGGATCTGGAAACACCATATATTTT	CASSIPHYRGSGNTIYF
TRBV4-1	-	TRBJ2-6	16	-	TGCGCCAGCAGCCAATCCCGGACAACTGGGGCCAACGTCCTGACTTTC	CASSQSRTTGANVLTF
TRBV6-5	-	TRBJ2-7	13	TRBD1	TGTGCCAGCAGGACAGGGGATACCTACGAGCAGTACTTC	CASRTGDTYEQYF
TRBV2	-	TRBJ1-3	16	TRBD1	TGTGCCAGCAGTGTGGGACAGGGGGCGGCTGGAAACACCATATATTTT	CASSVGQGAAGNTIYF
TRBV7-8	-	TRBJ2-2	12	-	TGTGCCAGCAGCTTATACTCCGGGGAGCTGTTTTTT	CASSLYSGELFF
TRBV30	-	TRBJ2-7	16	TRBD2	TGTGCCTGGACGGGACTAGCGGGAGGAGTATCCTACGAGCAGTACTTC	CAWTGLAGGVSYEQYF
TRBV14	-	TRBJ2-1	17	TRBD2	TGTGCCAGCAGCCAAAGGTTGGGTCTAGCGGGAGTTAACGAGCAGTTCTTC	CASSQRLGLAGVNEQFF
TRBV18	-	TRBJ2-5	17	TRBD2	TGTGCCAGCTCACCACCACGGAAGGCTAGCGGCCAAGAGACCCAGTACTTC	CASSPPRKASGQETQYF
TRBV19	-	TRBJ2-6	16	-	TGTGCCAGTAGTCCTCGCAGGGCTGCTGGGGCCAACGTCCTGACTTTC	CASSPRRAAGANVLTF
TRBV7-9	-	TRBJ2-7	15	TRBD2	TGTGCCAGCAGCTTAGGGAGCGGGGCCACCTACGAGCAGTACTTC	CASSLGSGATYEQYF
TRBV5-1	-	TRBJ2-5	15	-	TGCGCCAGCAGCTTGGCTGTGGAGGGGCAAGAGACCCAGTACTTC	CASSLAVEGQETQYF
TRBV28	-	TRBJ1-3	14	-	TGTGCCAGCAGTCGACTGACAGTTGGAAACACCATATATTTT	CASSRLTVGNTIYF
TRBV5-1	-	TRBJ2-1	17	TRBD1	TGCGCCAGCAGCTTGAACCCGTCCGGACAGGGTCTCAATGAGCAGTTCTTC	CASSLNPSGQGLNEQFF
TRBV3-1/TRBV3-2	-	TRBJ2-4	16	-	TGTGCCAGCAGCCAATCCCGCGGGGTAGCCAAAAACATTCAGTACTTC	CASSQSRGVAKNIQYF
TRBV3-1/TRBV3-2	-	TRBJ2-5	15	TRBD2	TGTGCCAGCAGCTTAGGTAGCGGGAGTTGGGAGACCCAGTACTTC	CASSLGSGSWETQYF
TRBV7-9	-	TRBJ1-2	15	TRBD1	TGTGCCAGCAGCTCGCCTACAGGGGGCTGGAATGGCTACACCTTC	CASSSPTGGWNGYTF
TRBV18	once	TRBJ1-1	13	-	TGTGCCAGCTCCCACAGCGGGAACACTGAAGCTTTCTTT	CASSHSGNTEAFF
TRBV6-5	-	TRBJ1-2	14	-	TGTGCCAGCAGTTACTCGAAGCTTAACTATGGCTACACCTTC	CASSYSKLNYGYTF
TRBV6-5	-	TRBJ2-7	16	TRBD1	TGTGCCAGCAGTTACCCGCGACAGGGTGGCACCTACGAGCAGTACTTC	CASSYPRQGGTYEQYF
TRBV10-1	-	TRBJ2-2	16	TRBD2	TGCGCCAGCAGTGAGAAAGCGGGGGGGTTCGACGGGGAGCTGTTTTTT	CASSEKAGGFDGELFF
TRBV28	-	TRBJ2-7	13	TRBD1	TGTGCCAGCAGTGCACAGGGGTTAGCCGAGCAGTACTTC	CASSAQGLAEQYF
TRBV7-9	few	TRBJ1-1	13	-	TGTGCCAGCAGCTTAGGTGGACACTTTGAAGCTTTCTTT	CASSLGGHFEAFF
TRBV6-5	-	TRBJ2-2	15	TRBD2	TGTGCCAGCAGTTATAGCGGGGGGGACACCGGGGAGCTGTTTTTT	CASSYSGGDTGELFF
TRBV7-2	-	TRBJ1-2	15	-	TGTGCCAGCAGCTTAAATAGGGGGGGCCTCTATGGCTACACCTTC	CASSLNRGGLYGYTF
TRBV6-5	-	TRBJ2-3	15	-	TGTGCCAGCAGTTACTCGGATGAAGGAGGAAATACGCAGTATTTT	CASSYSDEGGNTQYF
TRBV5-6	-	TRBJ2-7	13	-	TGTGCCAGCACAGCAGGGACTCGTTACGAGCAGTACTTC	CASTAGTRYEQYF